This T cell receptor (beta chain) was profiled in a study of metastatic and nonmetastatic thyroid tumors. At the level of the study: Repertoire comparison spanned blood and tumor or nodule tissue of malignant and benign thyroid patients.

Losses at the gene ends were 2 bases for V and 4 bases for J; bases not matched to a gene: 12. CDR3 length: 20 residues. Looked up from germline, CDR1 is SGHVS and CDR2 is FNYEAQ. Every patient underwent thyroid surgery untreated. Original handling: The study built a papillary thyroid cancer distant-metastasis classifier from CDR3 differences across clinicopathological groups. TCRdb reprocessed the PCR reads using MiXCR. None of the V and J calls come from the authors' own analysis; TCRdb made them. The table records 10,000 to 15,000 clones, 28% of them present only once. V gene TRBV7-6 combines with J gene TRBJ2-2, with 14 nucleotides matching TRBD2. The specimen was tumor tissue. The TCR comes from a female donor with papillary thyroid cancer or a benign thyroid nodule (not recorded which). Some clones in this sample may be carry-over from other donors' samples. Here the CDR3 DNA reads TGTGCCAGCAGCTTACGGGGGCCGGGACTAGCGGGAGTTCGCACCGGGGAGCTGTTTTTT. Residues: CASSLRGPGLAGVRTGELFF.